This T cell receptor beta chain was sequenced for a study of cytomegalovirus exposure and HLA in healthy donors. Clones were sequenced by immunoSEQ multiplex PCR, and TCRdb holds only the in-frame ones, with some missing. In the table there are about 220,000 clones, about 93% of which are singletons. This CDR3 has 15 residues. V lost 0 bases, J lost 0 bases, and 9 bases lay in between. Germline loops: CDR1 GTSNPN, CDR2 SVGIG (reference sequence). Donors were drawn from the roughly 110-subject validation cohort, separate from the roughly 700-subject first cohort. A word on this clone: Its specificity is not known.

General study findings and limits: There were some public TCRs occurring in many donors, but most TCR sequences were rare.

The chain links TRBV30 to TRBJ2-1; no firm D call. Sequenced input: PBMCs. The TCR originated in a woman younger than 30 in good health and CMV-seronegative. The CDR3 loop is CAWSVEPSSYNEQFF. The CDR3 region has the DNA TGTGCCTGGAGTGTTGAGCCCTCCTCCTACAATGAGCAGTTCTTC.